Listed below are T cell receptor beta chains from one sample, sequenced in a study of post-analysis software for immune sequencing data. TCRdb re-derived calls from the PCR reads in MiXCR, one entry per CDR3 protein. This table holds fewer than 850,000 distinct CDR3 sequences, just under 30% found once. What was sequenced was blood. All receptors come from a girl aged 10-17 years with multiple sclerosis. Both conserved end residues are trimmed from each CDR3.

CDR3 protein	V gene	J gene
ASSPGQSMNTEAF	TRBV7-9	TRBJ1-1
ASSQEATGASGRASSPYEQY	TRBV3-1	TRBJ2-7
ASSQQIGPNQPQH	TRBV3-1	TRBJ1-5
ASSSRTGTYEQY	TRBV11-2	TRBJ2-7
ASSLSQIQETQY	TRBV28	TRBJ2-5
SATPSGGGNSPLH	TRBV20-1	TRBJ1-6
SVVRASGWNEQY	TRBV29-1	TRBJ2-7
ASTLRAAVSYNEQF	TRBV6-5	TRBJ2-1
SARGIPLTDTQY	TRBV20-1	TRBJ2-3
ASSFQGPSYNEQF	TRBV12-3/TRBV12-4	TRBJ2-1
SASRGDLTYEQF	TRBV20-1	TRBJ2-1
ASSSGQDYGYT	TRBV7-2	TRBJ1-2
ASSLDRWRMEQF	TRBV11-2	TRBJ2-1
ASSQDGRGGEETQY	TRBV4-1	TRBJ2-5
SARDLAGGVLPYEQY	TRBV20-1	TRBJ2-7
ASSQGHSGTNYGYT	TRBV4-1	TRBJ1-2
ASTQRGAVTDTQY	TRBV6-5	TRBJ2-3
ASSEGVLAAQETQY	TRBV25-1	TRBJ2-5
SAIGGGALVTDTQY	TRBV20-1	TRBJ2-3
ASSYSGGANYGYT	TRBV6-5	TRBJ1-2
AISPINTNTEAF	TRBV10-3	TRBJ1-1
ASSLRTGLGPGEQY	TRBV6-1	TRBJ2-7
ASSARMGDNSPLH	TRBV9	TRBJ1-6
ASSERGKNIQY	TRBV12-3/TRBV12-4	TRBJ2-4
ASSSRGGSNQPQH	TRBV27	TRBJ1-5
SALSGRGRTDTQY	TRBV20-1	TRBJ2-3
SATDRGTEAF	TRBV29-1	TRBJ1-1
ASSKMRRTGGYVDIYGYT	TRBV6-1	TRBJ1-2
ASREAGEILNEQF	TRBV6-1	TRBJ2-1
ASSLENADTQY	TRBV11-2	TRBJ2-3
ASSPGLAGGKETQY	TRBV11-2	TRBJ2-5
ASSLSSLAGGVEY	TRBV27	TRBJ2-3